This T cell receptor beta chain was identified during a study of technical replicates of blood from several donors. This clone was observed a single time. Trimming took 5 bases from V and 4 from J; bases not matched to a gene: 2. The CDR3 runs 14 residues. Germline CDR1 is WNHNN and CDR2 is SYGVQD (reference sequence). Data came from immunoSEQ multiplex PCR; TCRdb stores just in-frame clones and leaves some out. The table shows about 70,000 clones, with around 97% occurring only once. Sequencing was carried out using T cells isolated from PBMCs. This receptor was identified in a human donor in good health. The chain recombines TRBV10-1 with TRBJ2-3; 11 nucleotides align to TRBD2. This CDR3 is CASSPTSGADTQYF. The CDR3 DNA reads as TGCGCCAGCAGTCCGACTAGCGGGGCAGATACGCAGTATTTT.